This entry features one T cell receptor beta chain sequence. This clonotype has at least ten counts. Its antigen is not yet known. No qualities accompany the bases; no much larger clone lies one base away. The library was produced with 5' RACE. The sequencing machine was an Illumina HiSeq 2500. A second PCR of roughly 7 to 11 cycles was performed with a sample-barcoded 5' primer and a J-beta primer mix. A unique molecular identifier was introduced onto each TCR beta cDNA molecule by a template-switch 5' adaptor carrying 12 random nucleotides. At least 2.5 million CDR3-containing paired-end reads were obtained from each sample. First-strand cDNA was synthesized from all RNA with the Mint cDNA synthesis kit, primed by a TRBC-specific oligonucleotide. All cDNA was treated with uracil-DNA glycosylase and then went through a first 18-cycle PCR with the universal primers M1SS and BC2_uni_R. The published analysis was carried out like this. Normalization of each sample was performed by random selection of 1 million high-quality reads, each carrying a distinct molecular identifier. Instead of being binned into consensus sequences, reads that shared molecular identifiers were thrown out. CDR3 identification, clonotype clustering and error correction used MiTCR with a Q25 quality threshold and the strictest error-elimination algorithm. Lower-bound total TCR beta diversity was estimated with a nonparametric unseen species model using Euler transformation. The raw public data were reprocessed by TCRdb itself: fastp quality trimming at Q25, MiXCR clonotype calling, in-frame beta chains only. For every CDR3 protein sequence, its rows merge into one entry that carries the most common genes and DNA. TCRdb, rather than the study authors, made the V and J calls. The sample yields under 950,000 distinct CDR3 sequences; 22% were counted once. The ten most abundant clones make up approximately 20% of the sample.

This specimen comes from a study of blood T cells in healthy people across ages (dated by TCRdb to about 2015). Regarding the study in general: In model experiments, template switching captured roughly one uniquely barcoded TCR beta cDNA molecule for every two T cells. Using deep sequencing normalized with unique cDNA molecular identifiers, the study measured how TCR beta repertoire diversity changes with age. The donors were divided into four age groups: young (average around 16 years), middle-aged (about 40), aged (approximately 62) and long-lived (roughly 86). To avoid experimental bias, donors of different ages were distributed randomly across sequencing lanes. Using the same blood draw, the study looked at two additional independent replicas of 1 million unique cDNA reads for two donors, one aged 18 to 30 and the other aged 80 or older.

The donors were roughly 38 Caucasian individuals from Russia, aged roughly 6 to 90 years, who were systemically healthy. Each donor gave 9 to 10 milliliters of peripheral blood, collected into EDTA-treated Vacutainer tubes. PBMCs were isolated by Ficoll-Paque density-gradient centrifugation, with at least 6 million obtained per sample. Trizol reagent was used to extract total RNA from PBMCs, with at least 5 micrograms per sample. For every donor, an aliquot of PBMCs went through flow cytometry to measure the percentages of naive CD45RAhigh/CD27high T cells. Looking up the germline V gene (reference sequence) yields CDR1 SGHKS and CDR2 YYEKEE. V drops 4 bases and J drops 8 bases, leaving 9 bases in between. Its CDR3 holds 12 amino acids, cysteine through phenylalanine. Here the CDR3 DNA is all that survives: 36 bases in frame from base 1. What the research found in general, with its limitations: Compared with the aged group, more naive CD4+ T cells, fewer expanded clones and increased TCR diversity were shown by the long-lived group, suggesting age selection. The CMV infection status of donors was not known, potentially confounding age-related changes in expanded clonotypes. Observed TCR beta diversity per million T cells fell roughly linearly with age, and a significant reduction was already apparent by age around 39. Conclusive comparison of naive and antigen-experienced compartments was prevented by the profiling of bulk unsorted PBMCs. The percentage of naive T cells measured by flow cytometry correlated strongly with observed TCR beta diversity. Total diversity estimates from one million sequenced T cells were considered lower bounds and underestimates.

The receptor was derived from a man aged 65 to 79 in good health. Recombination linked TRBV5-5 to TRBJ1-4, with the D gene call left open. The material sequenced was blood. The sequenced DNA: TGTGCCAGCAGCCCCGGGCGGGAAAAACTGTTTTTT. This sequence encodes CASSPGREKLFF.